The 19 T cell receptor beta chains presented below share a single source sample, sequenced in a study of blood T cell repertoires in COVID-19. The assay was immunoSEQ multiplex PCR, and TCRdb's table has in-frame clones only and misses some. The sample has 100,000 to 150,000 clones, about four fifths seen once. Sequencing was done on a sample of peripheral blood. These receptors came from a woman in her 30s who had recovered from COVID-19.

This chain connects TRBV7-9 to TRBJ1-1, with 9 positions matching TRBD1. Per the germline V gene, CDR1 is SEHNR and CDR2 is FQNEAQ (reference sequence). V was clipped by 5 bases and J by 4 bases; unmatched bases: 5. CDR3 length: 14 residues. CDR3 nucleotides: TGTGCCAGCAGCCAATTGACAGGGGGCACTGAAGCTTTCTTT. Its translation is CASSQLTGGTEAFF.

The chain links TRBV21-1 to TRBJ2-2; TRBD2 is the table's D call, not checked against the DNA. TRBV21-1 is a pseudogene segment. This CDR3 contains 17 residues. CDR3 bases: TGTGCCAGCAAGACTAGCGGGGGGGCTTTGAACACCGGGGAGCTGTTTTTT. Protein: CASKTSGGALNTGELFF.

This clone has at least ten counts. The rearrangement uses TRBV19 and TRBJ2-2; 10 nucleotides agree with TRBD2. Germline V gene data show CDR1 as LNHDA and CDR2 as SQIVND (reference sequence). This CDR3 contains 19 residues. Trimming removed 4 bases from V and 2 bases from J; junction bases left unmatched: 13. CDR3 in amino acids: CASSTRPLSSGGNTGELFF. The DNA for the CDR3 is TGTGCCAGTAGTACTCGACCTCTCTCTAGCGGGGGAAACACCGGGGAGCTGTTTTTT. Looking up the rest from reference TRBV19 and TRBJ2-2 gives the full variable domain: DGGITQSPKYLFRKEGQNVTLSCEQNLNHDAMYWYRQDPGQGLRLIYYSQIVNDFQKGDIAEGYSVSREKKESFPLTVTSAQKNPTAFYLCASSTRPLSSGGNTGELFFGEGSRLTVL.

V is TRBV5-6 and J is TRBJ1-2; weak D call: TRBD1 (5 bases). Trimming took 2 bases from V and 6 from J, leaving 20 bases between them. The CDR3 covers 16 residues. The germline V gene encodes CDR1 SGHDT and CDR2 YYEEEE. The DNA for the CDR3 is TGTGCCAGCAGCTTAGCCAGGGAGGCCCCTCTTCATGGCTACACCTTC. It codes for CASSLAREAPLHGYTF.

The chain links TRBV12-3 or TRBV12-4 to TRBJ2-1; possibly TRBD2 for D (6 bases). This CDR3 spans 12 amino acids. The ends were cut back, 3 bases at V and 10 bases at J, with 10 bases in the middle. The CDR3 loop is CASSFFGGEQFF. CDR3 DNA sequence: TGTGCCAGCAGTTTTTTCGGGGGAGAGCAGTTCTTC.

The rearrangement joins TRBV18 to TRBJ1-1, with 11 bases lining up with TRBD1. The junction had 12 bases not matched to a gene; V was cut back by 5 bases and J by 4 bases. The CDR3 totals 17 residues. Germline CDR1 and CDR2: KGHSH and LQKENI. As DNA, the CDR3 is TGTGCCAGCTCATCAATAACCGGGACAGGGGGGATCACTGAAGCTTTCTTT. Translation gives CASSSITGTGGITEAFF.

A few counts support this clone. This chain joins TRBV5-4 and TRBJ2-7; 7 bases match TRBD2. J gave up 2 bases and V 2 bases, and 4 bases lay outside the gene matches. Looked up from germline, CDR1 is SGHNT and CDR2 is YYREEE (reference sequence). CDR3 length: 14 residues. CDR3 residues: CASSFSGGTYEQYF. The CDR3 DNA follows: TGTGCCAGCAGCTTCTCCGGGGGGACCTACGAGCAGTACTTC.

This chain's CDR3 is CASADEGENYGYTF. The CDR3 DNA sequence: TGTGCCAGCGCAGATGAGGGGGAGAACTATGGCTACACCTTC. This sequence joins TRBV27 and TRBJ1-2; D is possibly TRBD1 (6 bases). With 8 bases removed from V and 2 bases from J, the gap between germline ends came to 15 bases. This CDR3 is 14 amino acids long. Germline V gene lookup returns CDR1 MNHEY and CDR2 SMNVEV (reference sequence).

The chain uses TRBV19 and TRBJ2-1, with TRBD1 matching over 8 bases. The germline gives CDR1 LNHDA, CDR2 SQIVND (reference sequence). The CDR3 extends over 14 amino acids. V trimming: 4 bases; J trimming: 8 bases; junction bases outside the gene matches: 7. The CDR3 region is CASSTETGVDEQFF. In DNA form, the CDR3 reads TGTGCCAGTAGTACGGAGACAGGGGTGGATGAGCAGTTCTTC. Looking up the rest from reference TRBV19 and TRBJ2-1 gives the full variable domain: DGGITQSPKYLFRKEGQNVTLSCEQNLNHDAMYWYRQDPGQGLRLIYYSQIVNDFQKGDIAEGYSVSREKKESFPLTVTSAQKNPTAFYLCASSTETGVDEQFFGPGTRLTVL.

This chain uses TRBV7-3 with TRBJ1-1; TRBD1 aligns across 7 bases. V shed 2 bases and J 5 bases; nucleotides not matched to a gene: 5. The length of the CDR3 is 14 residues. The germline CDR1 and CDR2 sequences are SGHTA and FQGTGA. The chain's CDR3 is CASSLRSGGTEAFF. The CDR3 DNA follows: TGTGCCAGCAGCTTACGATCAGGGGGGACTGAAGCTTTCTTT.

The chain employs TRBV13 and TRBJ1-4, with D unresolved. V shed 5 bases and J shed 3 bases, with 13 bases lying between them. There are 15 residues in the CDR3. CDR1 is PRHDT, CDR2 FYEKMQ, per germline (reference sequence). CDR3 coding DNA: TGTGCCAGCAGCCTTAGCAGCACTTCTAATGAAAAACTGTTTTTT. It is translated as CASSLSSTSNEKLFF.

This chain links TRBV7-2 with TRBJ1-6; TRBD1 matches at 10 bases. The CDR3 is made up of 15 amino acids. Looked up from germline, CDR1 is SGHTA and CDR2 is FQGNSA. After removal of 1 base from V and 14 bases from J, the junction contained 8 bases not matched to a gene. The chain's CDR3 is CASSLVTGQGSALHF. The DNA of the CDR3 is TGTGCCAGCAGCTTAGTCACGGGACAGGGGTCAGCCCTCCACTTT.

The CDR3 protein is CATKTSGRPDTQYF. As DNA, the CDR3 is TGTGCCACTAAAACTAGCGGGAGACCAGATACGCAGTATTTT. The gene calls are TRBV19 and TRBJ2-3, with 11 bases identical to TRBD2. CDR1 and CDR2 (germline): LNHDA, SQIVND (reference sequence). The CDR3 length is 14 residues. Trimming took 10 bases from V and 4 from J; bases not matched to a gene: 7.

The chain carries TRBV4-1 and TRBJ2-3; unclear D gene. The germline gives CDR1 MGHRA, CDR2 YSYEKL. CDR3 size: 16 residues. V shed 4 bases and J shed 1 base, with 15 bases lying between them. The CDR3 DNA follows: TGCGCCAGCAGCCCGGCCCGAGGCGCGGGCACAGATACGCAGTATTTT. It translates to CASSPARGAGTDTQYF.

CDR3 loop: CASSPRAGGETQYF. The CDR3 nucleotides are TGTGCCAGCAGCCCCAGGGCAGGGGGAGAGACCCAGTACTTC. This chain connects TRBV6-5 to TRBJ2-5; TRBD1 matches at 7 bases. Trimming cost V 6 bases and J 4 bases; bases outside gene matches: 8. The CDR3 spans 14 residues. Germline CDR1 reads MNHEY; CDR2 reads SVGAGI.

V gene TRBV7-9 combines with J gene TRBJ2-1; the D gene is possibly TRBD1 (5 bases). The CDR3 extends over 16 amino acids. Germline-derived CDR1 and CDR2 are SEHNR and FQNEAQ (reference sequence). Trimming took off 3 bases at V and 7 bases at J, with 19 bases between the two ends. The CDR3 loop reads CASSFRVEPRGNEQFF. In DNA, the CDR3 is TGTGCCAGCAGCTTCCGCGTTGAGCCTAGGGGAAATGAGCAGTTCTTC.

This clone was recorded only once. The CDR3 DNA reads TGTGCCAGCAGTTCCGCCGGGACAGGTACCTACGAGCAGTACTTC. Residues: CASSSAGTGTYEQYF. The chain links TRBV27 to TRBJ2-7; the match to TRBD1 covers 8 bases. Germline CDR1 and CDR2: MNHEY and SMNVEV (reference sequence). This CDR3 is 15 amino acids long. V shed 4 bases, J shed 2 bases, and the junction held 7 bases outside the gene matches.

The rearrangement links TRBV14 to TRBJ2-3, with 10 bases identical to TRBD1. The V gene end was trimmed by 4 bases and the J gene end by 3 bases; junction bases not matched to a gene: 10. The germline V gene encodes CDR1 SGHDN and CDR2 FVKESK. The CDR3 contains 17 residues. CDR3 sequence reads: CASSPLPGQGGTDTQYF. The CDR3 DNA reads TGTGCCAGCAGCCCCTTACCCGGACAGGGGGGGACAGATACGCAGTATTTT.

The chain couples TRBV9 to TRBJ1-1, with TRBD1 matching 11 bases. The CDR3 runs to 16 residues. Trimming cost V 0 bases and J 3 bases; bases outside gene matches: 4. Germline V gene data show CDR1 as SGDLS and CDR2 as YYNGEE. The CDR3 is CASSVGGTGGDTEAFF. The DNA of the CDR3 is TGTGCCAGCAGCGTAGGCGGGACAGGGGGGGACACTGAAGCTTTCTTT.